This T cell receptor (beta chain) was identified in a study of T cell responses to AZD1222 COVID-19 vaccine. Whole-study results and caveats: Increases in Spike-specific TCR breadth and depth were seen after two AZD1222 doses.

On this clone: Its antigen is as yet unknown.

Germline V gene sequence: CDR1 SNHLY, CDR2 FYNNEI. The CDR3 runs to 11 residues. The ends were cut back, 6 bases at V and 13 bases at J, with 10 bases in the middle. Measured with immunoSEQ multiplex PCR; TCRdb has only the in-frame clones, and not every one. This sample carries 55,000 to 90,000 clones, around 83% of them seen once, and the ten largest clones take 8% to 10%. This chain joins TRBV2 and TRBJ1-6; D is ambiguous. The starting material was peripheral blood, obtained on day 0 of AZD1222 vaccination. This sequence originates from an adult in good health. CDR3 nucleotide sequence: TGTGCCAGCAGCTTGACAAAGCCCCTCCACTTT. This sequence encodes CASSLTKPLHF.